The entry below describes one TCR beta chain. Germline values: CDR1 MGHDK, CDR2 SYGVNS. With 4 bases removed from V and 8 bases from J, the gap between germline ends came to 15 bases. This CDR3 spans 14 amino acids. The source of the sample is a study of shared clonotypes between healthy human individuals. Study processing details: Filtering differed, since immunoSEQ gave only junction sequences and no quality scores. Clones were read by immunoSEQ multiplex PCR, and TCRdb kept only the in-frame ones, dropping some. V, J and clone size were drawn from that table, and D and trimming were deduced from the DNA. The table shows over 2,000,000 clones, with about 94% occurring only once. CD45RO-negative cells were positively selected for CCR7, leaving out terminally differentiated effector memory CD45RA+ cells.

Sequencing input: naive CD8+ T cells from PBMCs. The source is a man younger than 30 in good health. Some clones in this sample may be carry-over from other donors' samples. V gene TRBV25-1 combines with J gene TRBJ2-1; D possibly corresponds to TRBD1 (6 bases). CDR3 bases: TGTGCCAGCAGTGGGTTTACAGGGTACGATGAGCAGTTCTTC. Its translation: CASSGFTGYDEQFF.